This T cell receptor beta chain appears in the sequencing data of a study of blood T cell repertoires in COVID-19 (dated by TCRdb to 2018 to 2021). For context, the study as a whole: Collaborator samples came from the United States, Italy and Spain and covered acute and convalescent phases of COVID-19. Samples were obtained from the ongoing ImmuneRACE study (first 160 participants) and from over 1,000 subjects provided by 6 global collaborators. Where available, HLA class I and class II types were taken from metadata supplied by the sample provider and were not determined by assay-based typing. The repertoires were made available in a free public database intended to serve as a resource for research on the immune response to SARS-CoV-2. Deeply sampled blood TCRbeta repertoires from subjects exposed to, actively infected with, or recovered from COVID-19 were included in the dataset. The prospective study material was composed of cDNA or gDNA derived from T cells, B-cell-depleted T cells, or PBMCs. The sample metadata nearly always contained a de-identified subject ID, COVID-19 status, age in years and sex.

Broad study findings and their caveats: Clinical and demographic metadata were provided uncurated, with the amount varying by source and participant.

A note on this clone: Its antigen target is currently unknown. Qualities for individual bases were not recorded, and no much larger clone is one base off.

The immunoSEQ Assay, a bias-controlled multiplex PCR, was used to amplify TCRbeta CDR3 regions from genomic DNA. The authors processed their data as follows. The number of nucleated cells in each sample was estimated from the amplification of reference gene primers within the assay. To quantify the absolute abundance of each unique TCRbeta CDR3 rearrangement, sequence reads were collapsed and filtered. Productive Simpson clonality was computed per sample as the square root of Simpson's diversity index over productive rearrangements. This is the immuneACCESS table as TCRdb keeps it, with only in-frame sequences that have V and J called. A part of the clones is gone; compared with another copy, unresolved V genes explain less than half, and the rest is unexplained. V and J calls plus clone size are reproduced from that table; the DNA served to infer D and trimming. The sample table shows 130,000 or so clones, and around 85% are seen once. Roughly 9.2% of the sample is held by the ten biggest clonotypes.

Enrolling through a virtual design, the prospective study's participants ranged in age from roughly 18 to 95 years and lived across roughly 24 United States geographic areas. Cohort assignment in the prospective study relied on participant-reported clinical history from a screening survey and a study questionnaire. ImmuneRACE Cohort 3 recovered participants were defined by two consecutive negative NP/OP PCR tests, healthcare professional clearance, or symptom resolution. In the prospective study, mobile phlebotomists collected whole blood, serum and a nasopharyngeal or oropharyngeal swab from each participant. Additional blood draws and questionnaires over an approximately 2-month period could optionally be provided by prospective study participants. Blood samples from the prospective study were shipped frozen or at room temperature prior to DNA extraction. V sheds 0 bases and J sheds 2 bases, leaving 6 bases between their ends. The germline V gene provides CDR1 SGHRS and CDR2 YFSETQ. Taken from cysteine to phenylalanine, the CDR3 has 14 residues. The retained sequence is limited to the CDR3, 42 bases, with the frame set at the first base.

The clonotype was recovered from a man aged 50-59 years who had recovered from COVID-19. The material sequenced was PBMCs or T cells enriched from blood (not recorded which). In this chain, TRBV5-1 is recombined with TRBJ1-3; a confident D gene designation cannot be given. The CDR3 protein sequence reads: CASSLEHPGNTIYF. The nucleotide sequence reads TGCGCCAGCAGCTTGGAACATCCTGGAAACACCATATATTTT.